One sample yielded the 2 T cell receptor beta chains listed below, sequenced in a study of blood T cell repertoires in COVID-19. Here immunoSEQ multiplex PCR was the method, and the copy in TCRdb shows in-frame clones only, minus some. The sample includes about 250,000 clones, 86% of them seen just once. What was sequenced was PBMCs or T cells enriched from blood (not recorded which). These receptors were obtained from a man aged 18 to 35 who had recovered from COVID-19.

This sequence joins TRBV9 and TRBJ2-7; 7 nucleotides match TRBD2. The trim removed 0 bases at V and 5 bases at J, leaving 5 bases unmatched. CDR1 is SGDLS, CDR2 YYNGEE, per germline. The CDR3 is 14 amino acids. CDR3 sequence: CASSVATGGDEQYF. The CDR3 region has the DNA TGTGCCAGCAGCGTAGCTACTGGGGGGGACGAGCAGTACTTC.

J is TRBJ1-2 and V is TRBV6-5; a possible D gene is TRBD1 (5 bases). V lost 6 bases and J lost 3, with 17 bases in between. CDR3 length: 15 amino acids. CDR1 MNHEY and CDR2 SVGAGI come from the germline V gene. In nucleotides, the CDR3 is TGTGCCAGCAGCCTCTATCCGGGGGGAGACTATGGCTACACCTTC. It is translated as CASSLYPGGDYGYTF.